This record looks at one TCR beta chain sequence and its context. Its antigen is still unknown. Germline lookup yields CDR1 SGHRS and CDR2 YFSETQ. V was pared by 4 bases and J by 7 bases, with 14 bases between. This CDR3 has 14 amino acids. This specimen comes from a study of response to subunit inactivated influenza vaccine. General study results and limits: Each seasonal flu vaccination may recruit only limited new T cells, authors suggested.

TCRdb reprocessed the RT-PCR reads via MiXCR and lists one record per CDR3 protein. This table has 650,000 to 700,000 distinct CDR3 sequences, about 15% appearing once. The sample here was PBMCs from blood, taken 11 to 12 days after vaccination. The TCR originated in a man in his forties or fifties who received an inactivated influenza vaccine. The J gene is TRBJ2-2, the V gene TRBV5-1; D remains unclear. CDR3: CASSPGLSVGELFF. The CDR3 DNA reads as TGCGCCAGCAGCCCCGGTCTTTCGGTCGGGGAGCTGTTTTTT.